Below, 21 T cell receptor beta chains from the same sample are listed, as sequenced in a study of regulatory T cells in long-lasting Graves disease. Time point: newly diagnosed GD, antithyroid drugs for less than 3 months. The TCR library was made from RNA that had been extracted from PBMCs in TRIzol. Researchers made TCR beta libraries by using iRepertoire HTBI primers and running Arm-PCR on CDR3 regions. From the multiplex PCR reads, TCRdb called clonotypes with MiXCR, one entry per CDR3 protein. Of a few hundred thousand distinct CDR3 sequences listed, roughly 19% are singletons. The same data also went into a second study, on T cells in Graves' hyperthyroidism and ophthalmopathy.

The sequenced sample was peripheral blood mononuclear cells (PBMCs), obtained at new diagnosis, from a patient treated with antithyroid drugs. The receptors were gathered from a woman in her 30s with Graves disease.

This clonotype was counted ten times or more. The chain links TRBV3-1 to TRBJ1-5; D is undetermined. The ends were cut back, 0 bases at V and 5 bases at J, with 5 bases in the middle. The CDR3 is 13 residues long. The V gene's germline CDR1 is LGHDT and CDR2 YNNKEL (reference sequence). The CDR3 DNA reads TGTGCCAGCAGCCAAGAAACCCATCAGCCCCAGCATTTT. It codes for CASSQETHQPQHF.

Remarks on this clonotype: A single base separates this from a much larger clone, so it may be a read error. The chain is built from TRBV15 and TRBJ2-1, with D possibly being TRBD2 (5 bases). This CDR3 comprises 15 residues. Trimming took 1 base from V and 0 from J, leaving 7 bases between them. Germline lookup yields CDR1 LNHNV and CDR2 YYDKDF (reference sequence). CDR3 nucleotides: TGTGCCACCAGCAGAGGACGGGACTCCTACAATGAGCAGTTCTTC. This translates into CATSRGRDSYNEQFF.

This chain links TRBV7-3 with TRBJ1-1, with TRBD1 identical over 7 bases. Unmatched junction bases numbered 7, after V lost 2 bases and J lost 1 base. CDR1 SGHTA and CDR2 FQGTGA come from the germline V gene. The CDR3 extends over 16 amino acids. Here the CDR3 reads CASSLPGQRGNTEAFF. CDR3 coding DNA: TGTGCCAGCAGCTTACCGGGACAGAGGGGGAACACTGAAGCTTTCTTT.

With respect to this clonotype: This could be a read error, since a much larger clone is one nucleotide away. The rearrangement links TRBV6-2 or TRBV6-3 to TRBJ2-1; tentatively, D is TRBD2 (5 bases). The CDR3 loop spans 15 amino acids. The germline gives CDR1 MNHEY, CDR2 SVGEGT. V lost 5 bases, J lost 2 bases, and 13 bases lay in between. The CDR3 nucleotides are TGTGCCAGCAGTGAATGGGGAGATCCCTACAATGAGCAGTTCTTC. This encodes CASSEWGDPYNEQFF.

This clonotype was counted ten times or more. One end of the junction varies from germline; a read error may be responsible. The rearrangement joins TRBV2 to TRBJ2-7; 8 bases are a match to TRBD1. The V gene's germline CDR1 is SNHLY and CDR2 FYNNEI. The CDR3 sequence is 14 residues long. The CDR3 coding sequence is TGTGCCAGCAGGGAAGGACAGGGATTGGGCGAGCAGTACTTC. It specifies CASREGQGLGEQYF. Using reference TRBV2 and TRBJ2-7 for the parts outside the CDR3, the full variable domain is EPEVTQTPSHQVTQMGQEVILRCVPISNHLYFYWYRQILGQKVEFLVSFYNNEISEKSEIFDDQFSVERPDGSNFTLKIRSTKLEDSAMYFCASREGQGLGEQYFGPGTRLTVT.

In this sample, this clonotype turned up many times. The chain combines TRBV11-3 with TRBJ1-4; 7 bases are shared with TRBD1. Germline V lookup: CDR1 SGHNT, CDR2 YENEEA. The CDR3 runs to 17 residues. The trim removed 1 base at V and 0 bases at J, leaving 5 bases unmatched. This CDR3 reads CASSLGTGSATNEKLFF. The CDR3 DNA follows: TGTGCCAGCAGCTTAGGGACAGGCTCCGCAACTAATGAAAAACTGTTTTTT.

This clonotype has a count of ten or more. The CDR3 DNA follows: TGTGCCAGCTCACCAATACAGGGGGCGCTTACCAGAGACACCGGGGAGCTGTTTTTT. The encoded protein is CASSPIQGALTRDTGELFF. The chain employs TRBV18 and TRBJ2-2, with 9 bases lining up with TRBD1. The CDR3 is made up of 19 amino acids. Germline V gene sequence: CDR1 KGHSH, CDR2 LQKENI. V shed 2 bases, J shed 3 bases, and the junction held 13 bases outside the gene matches. The full variable domain, with the rest looked up from reference TRBV18 and TRBJ2-2, is NAGVMQNPRHLVRRRGQEARLRCSPMKGHSHVYWYRQLPEEGLKFMVYLQKENIIDESGMPKERFSAEFPKEGPSILRIQQVVRGDSAAYFCASSPIQGALTRDTGELFFGEGSRLTVL.

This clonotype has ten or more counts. CDR3 sequence reads: CASRDSQGALGYTF. CDR3 bases: TGTGCCTCCAGGGATAGCCAGGGGGCTCTTGGCTACACCTTC. The J gene is TRBJ1-2, the V gene TRBV6-1; TRBD1 matches 8 bases. With V trimmed by 11 bases and J by 7 bases, 15 bases remained unmatched. Germline V gives CDR1 MNHNS, CDR2 SASEGT. The CDR3 runs to 14 residues.

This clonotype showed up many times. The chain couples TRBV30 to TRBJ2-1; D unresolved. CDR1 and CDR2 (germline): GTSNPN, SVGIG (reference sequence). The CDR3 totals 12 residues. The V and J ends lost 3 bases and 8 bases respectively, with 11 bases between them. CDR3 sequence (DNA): TGTGCCTGGAGAGGGCAGTGGGATGAGCAGTTCTTC. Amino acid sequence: CAWRGQWDEQFF.

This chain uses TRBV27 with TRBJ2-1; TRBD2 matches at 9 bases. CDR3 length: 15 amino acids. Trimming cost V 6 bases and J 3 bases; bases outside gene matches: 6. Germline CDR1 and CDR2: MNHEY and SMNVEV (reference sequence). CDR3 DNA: TGTGCCAGCAGGAGTCTAGCGGGATTCTACAATGAGCAGTTCTTC. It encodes CASRSLAGFYNEQFF.

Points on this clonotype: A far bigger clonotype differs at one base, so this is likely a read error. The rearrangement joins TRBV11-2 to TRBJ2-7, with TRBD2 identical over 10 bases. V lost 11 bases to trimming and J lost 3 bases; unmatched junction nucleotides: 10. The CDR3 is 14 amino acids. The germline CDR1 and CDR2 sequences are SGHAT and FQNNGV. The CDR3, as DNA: TGTGCCGCCCTTAGCGGGGGGATGAACTACGAGCAGTACTTC. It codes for CAALSGGMNYEQYF.

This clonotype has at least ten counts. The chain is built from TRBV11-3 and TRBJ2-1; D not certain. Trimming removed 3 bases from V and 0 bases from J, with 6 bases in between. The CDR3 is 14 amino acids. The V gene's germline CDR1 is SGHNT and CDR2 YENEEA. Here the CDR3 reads CASSLASSYNEQFF. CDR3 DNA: TGTGCCAGCAGCTTGGCTAGCTCCTACAATGAGCAGTTCTTC.

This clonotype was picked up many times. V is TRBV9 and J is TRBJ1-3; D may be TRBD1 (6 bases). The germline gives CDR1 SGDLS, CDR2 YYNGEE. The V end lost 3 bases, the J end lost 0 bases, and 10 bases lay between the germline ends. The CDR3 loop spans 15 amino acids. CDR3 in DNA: TGTGCCAGCAGCGCCATCAGGGGCTCTGGAAACACCATATATTTT. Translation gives CASSAIRGSGNTIYF.

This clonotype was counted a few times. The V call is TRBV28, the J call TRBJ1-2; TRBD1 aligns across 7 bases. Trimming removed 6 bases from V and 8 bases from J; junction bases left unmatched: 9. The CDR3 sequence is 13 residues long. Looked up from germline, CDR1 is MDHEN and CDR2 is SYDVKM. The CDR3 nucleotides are TGTGCCAGCAGCCACGACAGGGCTATCGGCTACACCTTC. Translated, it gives CASSHDRAIGYTF.

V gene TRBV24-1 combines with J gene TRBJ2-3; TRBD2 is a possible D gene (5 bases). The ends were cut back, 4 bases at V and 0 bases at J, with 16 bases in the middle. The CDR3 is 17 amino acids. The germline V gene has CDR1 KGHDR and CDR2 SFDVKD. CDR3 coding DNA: TGTGCCACCAGTGACCCGTTGTCAGCGGTTAGCACAGATACGCAGTATTTT. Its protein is CATSDPLSAVSTDTQYF.

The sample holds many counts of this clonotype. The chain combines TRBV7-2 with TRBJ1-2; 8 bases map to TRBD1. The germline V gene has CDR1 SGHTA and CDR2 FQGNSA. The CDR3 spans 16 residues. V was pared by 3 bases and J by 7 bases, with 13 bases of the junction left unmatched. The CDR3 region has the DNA TGTGCCAGCAGCTTGGGCGGTTTGGGACAGGACGTTGGCTACACCTTC. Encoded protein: CASSLGGLGQDVGYTF.

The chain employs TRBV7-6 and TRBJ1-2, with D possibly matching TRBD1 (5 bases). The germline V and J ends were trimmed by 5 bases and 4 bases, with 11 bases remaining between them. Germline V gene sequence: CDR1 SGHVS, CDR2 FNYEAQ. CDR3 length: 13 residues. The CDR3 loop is CASSQEGLYGYTF. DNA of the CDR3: TGTGCCAGCAGCCAGGAGGGGCTCTATGGCTACACCTTC.

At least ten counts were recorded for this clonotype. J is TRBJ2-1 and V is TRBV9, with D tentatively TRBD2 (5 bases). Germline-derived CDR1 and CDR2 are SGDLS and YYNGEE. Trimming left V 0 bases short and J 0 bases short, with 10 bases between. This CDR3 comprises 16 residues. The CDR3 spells CASSVGWLASYNEQFF. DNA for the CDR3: TGTGCCAGCAGCGTAGGGTGGCTAGCCTCCTACAATGAGCAGTTCTTC.

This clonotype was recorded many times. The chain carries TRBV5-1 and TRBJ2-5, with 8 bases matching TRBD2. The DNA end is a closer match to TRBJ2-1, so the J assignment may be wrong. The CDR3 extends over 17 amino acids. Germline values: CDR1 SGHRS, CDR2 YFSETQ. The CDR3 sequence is CASSVHAGGAYGNEQFF. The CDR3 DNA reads TGCGCCAGCAGCGTACACGCGGGGGGCGCCTACGGCAATGAGCAGTTCTTC.

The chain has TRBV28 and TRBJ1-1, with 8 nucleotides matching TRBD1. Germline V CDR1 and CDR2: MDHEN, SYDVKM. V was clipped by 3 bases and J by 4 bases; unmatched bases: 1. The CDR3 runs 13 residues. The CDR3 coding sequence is TGTGCCAGCAGTTTGGACAGGGTCACTGAAGCTTTCTTT. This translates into CASSLDRVTEAFF.

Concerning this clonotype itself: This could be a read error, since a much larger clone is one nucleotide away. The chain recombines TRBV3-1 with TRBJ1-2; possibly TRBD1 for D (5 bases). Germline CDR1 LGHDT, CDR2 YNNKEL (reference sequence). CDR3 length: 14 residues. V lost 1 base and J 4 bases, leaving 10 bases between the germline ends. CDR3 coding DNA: TGTGCCAGCAGCCAAGGCAGGGATGTCTATGGCTACACCTTC. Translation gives CASSQGRDVYGYTF.